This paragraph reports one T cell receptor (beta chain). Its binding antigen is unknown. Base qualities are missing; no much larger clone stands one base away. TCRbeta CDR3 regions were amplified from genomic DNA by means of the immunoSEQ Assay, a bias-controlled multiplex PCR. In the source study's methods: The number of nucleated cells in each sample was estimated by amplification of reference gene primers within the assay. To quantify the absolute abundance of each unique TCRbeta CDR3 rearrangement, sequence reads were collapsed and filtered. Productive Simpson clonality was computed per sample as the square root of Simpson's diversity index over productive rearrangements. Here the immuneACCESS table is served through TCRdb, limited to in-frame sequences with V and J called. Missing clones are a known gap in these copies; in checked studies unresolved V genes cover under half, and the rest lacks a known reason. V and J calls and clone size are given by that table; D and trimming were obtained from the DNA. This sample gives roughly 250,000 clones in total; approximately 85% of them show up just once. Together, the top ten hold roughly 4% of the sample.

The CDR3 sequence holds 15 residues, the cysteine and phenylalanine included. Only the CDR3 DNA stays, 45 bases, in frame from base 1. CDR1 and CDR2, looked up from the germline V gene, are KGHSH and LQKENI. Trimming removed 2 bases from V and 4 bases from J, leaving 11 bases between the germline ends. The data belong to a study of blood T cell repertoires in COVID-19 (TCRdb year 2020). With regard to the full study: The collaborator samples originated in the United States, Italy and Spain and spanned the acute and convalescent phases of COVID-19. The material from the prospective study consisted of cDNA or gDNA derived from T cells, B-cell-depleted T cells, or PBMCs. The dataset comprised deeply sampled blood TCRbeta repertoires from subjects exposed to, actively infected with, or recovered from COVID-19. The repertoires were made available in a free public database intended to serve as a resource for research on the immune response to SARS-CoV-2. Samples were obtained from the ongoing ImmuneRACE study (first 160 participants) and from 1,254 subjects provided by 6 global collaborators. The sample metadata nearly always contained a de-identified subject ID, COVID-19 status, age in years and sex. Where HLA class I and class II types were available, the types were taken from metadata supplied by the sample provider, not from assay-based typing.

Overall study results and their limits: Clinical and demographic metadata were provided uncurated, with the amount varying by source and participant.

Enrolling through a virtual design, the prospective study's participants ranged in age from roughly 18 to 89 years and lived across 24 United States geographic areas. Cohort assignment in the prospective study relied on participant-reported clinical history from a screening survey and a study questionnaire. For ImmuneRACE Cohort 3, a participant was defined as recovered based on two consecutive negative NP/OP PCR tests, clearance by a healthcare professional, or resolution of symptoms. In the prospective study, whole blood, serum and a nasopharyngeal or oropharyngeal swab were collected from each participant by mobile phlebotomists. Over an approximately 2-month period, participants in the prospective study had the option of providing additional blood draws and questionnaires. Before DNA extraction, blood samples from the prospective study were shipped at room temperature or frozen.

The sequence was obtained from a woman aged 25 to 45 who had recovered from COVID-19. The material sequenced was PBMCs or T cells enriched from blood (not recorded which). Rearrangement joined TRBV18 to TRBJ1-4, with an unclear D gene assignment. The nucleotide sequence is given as TGTGCCAGCTCACCAGTCGCGGGCAGTAATGAAAAACTGTTTTTT. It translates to CASSPVAGSNEKLFF.